Detailed here is one T cell receptor beta chain. The data were taken from a study of blood T cell repertoires in COVID-19. Overall study: Nucleic acid was either cDNA or gDNA, and it came from T cells, B-cell-depleted T cells, or PBMCs.

Using immunoSEQ multiplex PCR, the repertoire was profiled, and TCRdb retains in-frame clones only, with some absent. The sample includes about 200,000 clones, 65% to 85% of them seen just once. Living in 25 or so US areas, the participants were between roughly 18 and 89 years of age. Cohorts were assigned according to the clinical history that participants reported. The germline CDR1 and CDR2 sequences are SGHRS and YFSETQ. The CDR3 spans 15 residues. The trim removed 2 bases at V and 2 bases at J, leaving 6 bases unmatched. The chain employs TRBV5-1 and TRBJ2-7; 8 bases are shared with TRBD2. The sequencing sample was made of PBMCs or T cells enriched from blood (not recorded which). This clonotype originated in a middle-aged man who had recovered from COVID-19. CDR3 nucleotides: TGCGCCAGCAGCTTCAACGGGGGGGAAACCTACGAGCAGTACTTC. Amino acid sequence: CASSFNGGETYEQYF. Full variable domain (remainder filled in from reference TRBV5-1 and TRBJ2-7): KAGVTQTPRYLIKTRGQQVTLSCSPISGHRSVSWYQQTPGQGLQFLFEYFSETQRNKGNFPGRFSGRQFSNSRSEMNVSTLELGDSALYLCASSFNGGETYEQYFGPGTRLTVT.